Below are 8 T cell receptor beta chains sequenced from a single sample in a study of identical twins. One entry per CDR3 protein results from TCRdb running MiXCR on the 5' RACE reads. The sample lists 640,000 or so distinct CDR3 sequences; 5.5% to 6.5% were seen once. The specimen sequenced was naive T cells sorted from blood. These receptors were collected from a young man in good health.

The table lists this clonotype with many counts. The chain couples TRBV5-6 to TRBJ2-7, with D hard to call. In germline, CDR1 is SGHDT, CDR2 YYEEEE. Trimming removed 0 bases at V and 4 bases at J, with 11 bases between. This CDR3 has 14 amino acids. The CDR3 DNA is TGTGCCAGCAGCTTGGGCACACCGAAATACGAGCAGTACGTC. Its protein is CASSLGTPKYEQYV.

The chain combines TRBV5-1 with TRBJ1-6; 9 nucleotides agree with TRBD1. Germline CDR1 SGHRS, CDR2 YFSETQ. This CDR3 spans 14 amino acids. Trimming cost V 3 bases and J 9 bases; bases outside gene matches: 4. The CDR3 is CASSSTGGRSPLHF. The CDR3 DNA reads as TGCGCCAGCAGCTCAACAGGGGGCCGTTCACCCCTCCACTTT.

This clonotype was found many times. The chain carries TRBV5-1 and TRBJ2-5, with TRBD1 matching 7 bases. The CDR3 consists of 14 residues. In germline, CDR1 is SGHRS, CDR2 YFSETQ. The ends lost 2 bases at V and 2 bases at J; junction bases unmatched: 3. The CDR3 protein is CASSFEGAQETQYF. CDR3 in DNA: TGCGCCAGCAGCTTCGAGGGGGCGCAAGAGACCCAGTACTTC.

This clonotype has a handful of counts. The chain joins TRBV27 to TRBJ2-3; 11 nucleotides agree with TRBD2. Germline V lookup: CDR1 MNHEY, CDR2 SMNVEV (reference sequence). The J segment lost 6 bases and the V segment lost 6 bases, leaving 8 bases of the junction unmatched. This CDR3 spans 15 amino acids. CDR3 residues: CASSPGGTSGDTQYF. The CDR3 bases are TGTGCCAGCAGCCCGGGAGGGACTAGCGGCGATACGCAGTATTTT.

This chain connects TRBV12-3 or TRBV12-4 to TRBJ2-7; D is unclear. Trimming left V 6 bases short and J 0 bases short, with 12 bases between. CDR3 length: 14 amino acids. The CDR3 loop reads CASSRNQVSYEQYF. The CDR3, as DNA: TGTGCCAGCAGCCGCAATCAGGTCTCCTACGAGCAGTACTTC.

Only a few counts were recorded for this clonotype. The chain carries TRBV9 and TRBJ2-6, with D perhaps TRBD1 (6 bases). There are 16 residues in the CDR3. Germline V CDR1 and CDR2: SGDLS, YYNGEE. V lost 4 bases to trimming and J lost 3 bases, with 14 bases between them. DNA for the CDR3: TGTGCCAGCAGCACCGGCCCAGGGGATGGGGCCAACGTCCTGACTTTC. As protein: CASSTGPGDGANVLTF.

This rearrangement joins TRBV2 to TRBJ2-3; D ambiguous. The CDR3 covers 14 residues. The V end was cut by 5 bases, the J end by 2 bases, with 11 bases between. CDR1 and CDR2 (germline): SNHLY, FYNNEI. CDR3 DNA sequence: TGTGCCAGCAGTTTGTGGTCTGCCACAGATACGCAGTATTTT. It translates to CASSLWSATDTQYF.

This clonotype came up a few times. The chain employs TRBV20-1 and TRBJ2-5; tentatively, D is TRBD2 (5 bases). CDR1 is DFQATT, CDR2 SNEGSKA, per germline (reference sequence). V lost 6 bases to trimming and J lost 4 bases, with 12 bases between them. This CDR3 has 12 residues. CDR3 region: CSAGSQLETQYF. CDR3 bases: TGCAGTGCGGGGAGTCAGCTAGAGACCCAGTACTTC.